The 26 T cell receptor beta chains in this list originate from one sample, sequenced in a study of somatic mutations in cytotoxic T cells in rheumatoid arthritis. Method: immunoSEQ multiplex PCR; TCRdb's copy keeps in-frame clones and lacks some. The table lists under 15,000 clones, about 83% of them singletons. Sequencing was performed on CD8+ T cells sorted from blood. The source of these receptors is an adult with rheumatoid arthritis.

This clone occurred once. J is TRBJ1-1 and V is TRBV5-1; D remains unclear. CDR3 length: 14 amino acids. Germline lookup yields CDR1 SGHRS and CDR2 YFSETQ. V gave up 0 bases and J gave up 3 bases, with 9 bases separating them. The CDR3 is CASSLVTGYTEAFF. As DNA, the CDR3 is TGCGCCAGCAGCTTGGTCACTGGATACACTGAAGCTTTCTTT.

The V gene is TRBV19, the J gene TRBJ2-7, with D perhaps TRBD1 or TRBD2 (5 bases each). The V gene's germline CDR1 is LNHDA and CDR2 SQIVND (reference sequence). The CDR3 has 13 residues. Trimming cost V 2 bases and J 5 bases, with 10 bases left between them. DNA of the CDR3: TGTGCCAGTAGTATAATTTGGGGACACGAGCAGTACTTC. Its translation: CASSIIWGHEQYF.

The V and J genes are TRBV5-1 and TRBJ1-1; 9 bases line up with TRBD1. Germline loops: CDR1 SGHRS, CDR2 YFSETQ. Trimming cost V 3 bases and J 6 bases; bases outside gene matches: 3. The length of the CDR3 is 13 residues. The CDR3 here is CASSSTGGSEAFF. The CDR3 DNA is TGCGCCAGCAGCTCAACAGGGGGCTCTGAAGCTTTCTTT.

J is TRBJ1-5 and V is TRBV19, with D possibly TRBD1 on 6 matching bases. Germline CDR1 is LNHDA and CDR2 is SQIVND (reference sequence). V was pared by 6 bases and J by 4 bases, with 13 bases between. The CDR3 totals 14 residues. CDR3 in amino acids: CASSRTGYNQPQHF. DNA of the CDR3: TGTGCCAGTAGCAGAACAGGGTATAATCAGCCCCAGCATTTT.

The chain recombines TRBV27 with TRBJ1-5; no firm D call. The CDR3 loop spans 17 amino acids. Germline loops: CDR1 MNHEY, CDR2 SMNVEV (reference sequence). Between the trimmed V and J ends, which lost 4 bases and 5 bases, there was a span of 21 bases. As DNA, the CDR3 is TGTGCCAGCAGTTCCGTATTCAGGAACCAAAAATATCAGCCCCAGCATTTT. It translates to CASSSVFRNQKYQPQHF.

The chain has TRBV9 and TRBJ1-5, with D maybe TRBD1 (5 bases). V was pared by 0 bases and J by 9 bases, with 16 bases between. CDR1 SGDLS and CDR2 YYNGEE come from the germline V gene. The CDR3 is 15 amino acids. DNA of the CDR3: TGTGCCAGCAGCGTAGGGGACTCCGTATGGGCGCCCCAGCATTTT. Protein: CASSVGDSVWAPQHF.

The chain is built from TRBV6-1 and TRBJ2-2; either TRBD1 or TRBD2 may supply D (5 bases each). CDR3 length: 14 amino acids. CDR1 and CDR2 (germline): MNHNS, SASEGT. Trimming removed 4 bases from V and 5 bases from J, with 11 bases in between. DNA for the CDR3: TGTGCCAGCAGTGCGGGACCCGAGACCGGGGAGCTGTTTTTT. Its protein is CASSAGPETGELFF.

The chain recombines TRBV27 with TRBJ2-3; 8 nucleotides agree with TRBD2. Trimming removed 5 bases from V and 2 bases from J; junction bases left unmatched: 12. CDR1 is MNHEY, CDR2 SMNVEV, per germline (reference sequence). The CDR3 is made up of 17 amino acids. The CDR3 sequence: CASSPGGLESFTDTQYF. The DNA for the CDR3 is TGTGCCAGCAGTCCCGGGGGACTAGAGTCCTTCACAGATACGCAGTATTTT.

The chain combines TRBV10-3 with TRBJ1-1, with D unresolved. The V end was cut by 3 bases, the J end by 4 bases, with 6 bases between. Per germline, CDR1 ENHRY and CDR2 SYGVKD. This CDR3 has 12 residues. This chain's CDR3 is CAISEIGTEAFF. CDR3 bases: TGTGCCATCAGTGAAATCGGCACTGAAGCTTTCTTT.

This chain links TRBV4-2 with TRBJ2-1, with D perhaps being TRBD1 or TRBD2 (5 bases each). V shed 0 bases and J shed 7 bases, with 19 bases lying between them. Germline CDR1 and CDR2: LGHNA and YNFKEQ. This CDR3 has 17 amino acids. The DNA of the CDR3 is TGTGCCAGCAGCCAAGATGGGATTGGGACCAGGCAAAATGAGCAGTTCTTC. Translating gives CASSQDGIGTRQNEQFF.

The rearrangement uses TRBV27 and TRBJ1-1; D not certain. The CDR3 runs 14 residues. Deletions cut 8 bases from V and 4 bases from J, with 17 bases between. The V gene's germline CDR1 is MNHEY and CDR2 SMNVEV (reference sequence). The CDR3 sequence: CASRDGPRSTEAFF. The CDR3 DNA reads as TGTGCCAGCCGCGATGGACCCAGGAGCACTGAAGCTTTCTTT.

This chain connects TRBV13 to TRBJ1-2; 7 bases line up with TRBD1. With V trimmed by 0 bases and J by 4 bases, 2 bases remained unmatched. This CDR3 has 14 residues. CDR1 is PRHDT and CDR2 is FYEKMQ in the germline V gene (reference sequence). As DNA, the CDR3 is TGTGCCAGCAGCTTAGGGACAGGGACCTATGGCTACACCTTC. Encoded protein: CASSLGTGTYGYTF.

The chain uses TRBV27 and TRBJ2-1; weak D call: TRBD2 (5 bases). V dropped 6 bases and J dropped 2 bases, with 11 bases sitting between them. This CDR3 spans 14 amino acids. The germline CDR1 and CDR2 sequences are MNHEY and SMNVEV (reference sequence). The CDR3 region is CASSSGRTYNEQFF. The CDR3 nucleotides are TGTGCCAGCAGCAGCGGACGAACCTACAATGAGCAGTTCTTC.

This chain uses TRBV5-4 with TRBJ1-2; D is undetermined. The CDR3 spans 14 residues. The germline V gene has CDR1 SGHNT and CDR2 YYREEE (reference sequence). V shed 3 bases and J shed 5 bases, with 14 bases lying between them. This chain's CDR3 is CASSYPGLYYGYTF. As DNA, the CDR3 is TGTGCCAGCAGCTACCCGGGATTGTATTATGGCTACACCTTC.

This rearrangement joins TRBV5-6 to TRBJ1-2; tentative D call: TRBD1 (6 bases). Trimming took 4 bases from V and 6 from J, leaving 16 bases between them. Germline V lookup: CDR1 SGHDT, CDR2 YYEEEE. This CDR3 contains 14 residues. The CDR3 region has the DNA TGTGCCAGCAGCCCACCGACAGGTTTCGATGGCTACACCTTC. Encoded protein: CASSPPTGFDGYTF.

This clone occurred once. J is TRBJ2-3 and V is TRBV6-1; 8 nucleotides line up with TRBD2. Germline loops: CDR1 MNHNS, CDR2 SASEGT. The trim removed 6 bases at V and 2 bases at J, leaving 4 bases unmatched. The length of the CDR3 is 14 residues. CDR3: CASRGTRYTDTQYF. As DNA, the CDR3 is TGTGCCAGCAGGGGGACTAGGTACACAGATACGCAGTATTTT.

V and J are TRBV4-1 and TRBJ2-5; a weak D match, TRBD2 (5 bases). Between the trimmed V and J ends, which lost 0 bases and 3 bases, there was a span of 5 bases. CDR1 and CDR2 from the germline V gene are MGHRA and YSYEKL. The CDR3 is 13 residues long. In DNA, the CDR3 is TGCGCCAGCAGCCAAGACGGGGAAGAGACCCAGTACTTC. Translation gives CASSQDGEETQYF.

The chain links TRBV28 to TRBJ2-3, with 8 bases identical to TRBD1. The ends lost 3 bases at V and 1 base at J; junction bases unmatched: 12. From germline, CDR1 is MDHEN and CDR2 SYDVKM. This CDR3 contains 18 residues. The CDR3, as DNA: TGTGCCAGCAGTTTCCCCTCAGACAGGGGATTCCGCACAGATACGCAGTATTTT. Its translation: CASSFPSDRGFRTDTQYF.

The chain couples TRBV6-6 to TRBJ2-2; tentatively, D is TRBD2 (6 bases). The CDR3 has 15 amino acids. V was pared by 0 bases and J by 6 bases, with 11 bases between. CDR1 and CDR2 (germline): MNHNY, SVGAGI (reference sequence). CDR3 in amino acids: CASSYSGGNAGELFF. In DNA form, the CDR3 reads TGTGCCAGCAGTTACTCGGGGGGAAACGCCGGGGAGCTGTTTTTT.

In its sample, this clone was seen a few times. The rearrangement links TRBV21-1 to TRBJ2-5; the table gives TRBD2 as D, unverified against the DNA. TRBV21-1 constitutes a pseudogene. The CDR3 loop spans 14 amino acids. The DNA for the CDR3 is TGTGCCAGCAGCCAGAGGGAGCATATAGAGACCCAGTACTTC. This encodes CASSQREHIETQYF.

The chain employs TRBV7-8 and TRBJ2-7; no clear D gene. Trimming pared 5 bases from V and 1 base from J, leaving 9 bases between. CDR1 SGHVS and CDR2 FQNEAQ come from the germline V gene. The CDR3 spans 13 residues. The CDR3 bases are TGTGCCAGCAGCCGAGCGCTTTCCTACGAGCAGTACTTC. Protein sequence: CASSRALSYEQYF.

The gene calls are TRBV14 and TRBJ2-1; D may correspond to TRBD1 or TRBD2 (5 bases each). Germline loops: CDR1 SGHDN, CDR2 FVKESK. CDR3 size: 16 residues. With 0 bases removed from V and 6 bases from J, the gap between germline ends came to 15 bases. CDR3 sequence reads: CASSQDKGRALNEQFF. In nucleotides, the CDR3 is TGTGCCAGCAGCCAAGATAAGGGGCGGGCACTCAATGAGCAGTTCTTC.

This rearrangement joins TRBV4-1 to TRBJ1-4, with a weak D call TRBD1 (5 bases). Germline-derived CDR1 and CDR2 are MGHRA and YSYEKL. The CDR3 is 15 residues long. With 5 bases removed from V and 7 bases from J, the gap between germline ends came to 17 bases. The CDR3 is CASSDPYGAGEKLFF. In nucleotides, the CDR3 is TGCGCCAGCAGCGACCCTTACGGGGCAGGTGAAAAACTGTTTTTT.

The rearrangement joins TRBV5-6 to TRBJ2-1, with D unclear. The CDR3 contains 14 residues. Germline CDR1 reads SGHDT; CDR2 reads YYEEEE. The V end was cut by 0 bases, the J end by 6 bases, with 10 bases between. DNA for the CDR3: TGTGCCAGCAGCTTGGCTAGTCAGCTCAATGAGCAGTTCTTC. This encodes CASSLASQLNEQFF.

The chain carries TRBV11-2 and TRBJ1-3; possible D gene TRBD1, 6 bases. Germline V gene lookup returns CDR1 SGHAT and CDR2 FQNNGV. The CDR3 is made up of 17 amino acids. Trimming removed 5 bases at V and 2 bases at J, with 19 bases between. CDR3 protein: CASSPEGGGLAGNTIYF. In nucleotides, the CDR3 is TGTGCCAGCAGCCCCGAGGGGGGGGGACTTGCTGGAAACACCATATATTTT.

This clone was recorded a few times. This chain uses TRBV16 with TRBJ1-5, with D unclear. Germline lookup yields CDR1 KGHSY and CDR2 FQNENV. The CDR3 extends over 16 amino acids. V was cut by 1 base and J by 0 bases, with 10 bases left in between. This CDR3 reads CASSQLGQDSNQPQHF. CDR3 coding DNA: TGTGCCAGCAGCCAATTAGGCCAGGATAGCAATCAGCCCCAGCATTTT.